These 21 T cell receptor beta chains were all obtained from the same sample, sequenced in a study of T cell changes during pregnancy in multiple sclerosis. Repertoires were generated with immunoSEQ multiplex PCR, while TCRdb's copy carries only in-frame clones and drops some. The sample has about 96,000 clones, around 94% seen once. The source was peripheral blood, collected in the first trimester of pregnancy. The receptor set was obtained from a female donor with multiple sclerosis, enrolled in a pregnancy study.

The CDR3 sequence is CASSGGGTGRFHEQYF. The CDR3 nucleotides are TGTGCCAGCAGTGGAGGGGGGACAGGGAGATTTCACGAGCAGTACTTC. The chain is built from TRBV27 and TRBJ2-7, with 9 bases identical to TRBD1. This CDR3 has 16 amino acids. V trimming: 5 bases; J trimming: 5 bases; junction bases outside the gene matches: 13. Germline CDR1 MNHEY, CDR2 SMNVEV (reference sequence).

V and J are TRBV28 and TRBJ2-2, with TRBD2 as a possible D gene (6 bases). V was clipped by 6 bases and J by 4 bases, with 24 bases between them. This CDR3 has 18 residues. From germline, CDR1 is MDHEN and CDR2 SYDVKM. The CDR3 DNA sequence: TGTGCCAGCAGCACTTACCAGGGCGGGACGCGGTTCACCGGGGAGCTGTTTTTT. This codes for CASSTYQGGTRFTGELFF.

V and J are TRBV2 and TRBJ1-4, with D perhaps TRBD1 (5 bases). Looked up from germline, CDR1 is SNHLY and CDR2 is FYNNEI. This CDR3 has 14 residues. Trimming shortened V by 6 bases and J by 4 bases, and 12 bases separated the two germline ends. CDR3 sequence reads: CASRVRQYNEKLFF. The CDR3 DNA is TGTGCCAGCAGAGTTCGACAGTATAATGAAAAACTGTTTTTT. The variable domain in full, completed from reference TRBV2 and TRBJ1-4, reads EPEVTQTPSHQVTQMGQEVILRCVPISNHLYFYWYRQILGQKVEFLVSFYNNEISEKSEIFDDQFSVERPDGSNFTLKIRSTKLEDSAMYFCASRVRQYNEKLFFGSGTQLSVL.

V gene TRBV5-4 combines with J gene TRBJ2-3; TRBD2 aligns across 8 bases. Germline loops: CDR1 SGHNT, CDR2 YYREEE (reference sequence). CDR3 length: 16 residues. With 2 bases clipped from V and 0 bases from J, the junction kept 5 bases outside the gene matches. In nucleotides, the CDR3 is TGTGCCAGCAGCTTTAGGGCTAGCGGGAGCACAGATACGCAGTATTTT. This translates into CASSFRASGSTDTQYF.

The chain couples TRBV13 to TRBJ2-2; D possibly corresponds to TRBD2 (5 bases). Germline V CDR1 and CDR2: PRHDT, FYEKMQ (reference sequence). The ends were cut back, 3 bases at V and 7 bases at J, with 12 bases in the middle. The CDR3 runs to 14 residues. CDR3 DNA sequence: TGTGCCAGCAGCTTTGAGGGCTTTATCGGGGAGCTGTTTTTT. It codes for CASSFEGFIGELFF.

The chain has TRBV2 and TRBJ2-5, with a possible D match to TRBD1 (6 bases). Germline CDR1 SNHLY, CDR2 FYNNEI. The CDR3 is 13 residues long. V was shortened by 7 bases and J by 5 bases, with 14 bases between the two germline ends. CDR3 loop: CASKAGARETQYF. The CDR3 nucleotides are TGTGCCAGCAAGGCAGGGGCACGGGAGACCCAGTACTTC.

This chain joins TRBV6-5 and TRBJ2-3; D remains ambiguous. The CDR3 is made up of 15 amino acids. The germline V gene encodes CDR1 MNHEY and CDR2 SVGAGI. V dropped 6 bases and J dropped 0 bases, with 13 bases sitting between them. This chain's CDR3 is CASSMLGYSTDTQYF. The CDR3 coding sequence is TGTGCCAGCAGCATGTTGGGCTATAGCACAGATACGCAGTATTTT.

This clone was seen only once. V is TRBV2 and J is TRBJ2-3; 12 bases fit TRBD2. V shed 7 bases and J 0 bases; nucleotides not matched to a gene: 11. Germline CDR1 and CDR2: SNHLY and FYNNEI. The CDR3 loop spans 18 amino acids. CDR3 region: CASTPGTSGSHSTDTQYF. CDR3 nucleotide sequence: TGTGCCAGCACCCCCGGGACTAGCGGGTCTCATAGCACAGATACGCAGTATTTT.

The chain joins TRBV4-1 to TRBJ2-2; TRBD2 matches at 7 bases. V shed 1 base, J shed 1 base, and the junction held 3 bases outside the gene matches. The length of the CDR3 is 16 residues. Per germline, CDR1 MGHRA and CDR2 YSYEKL. This chain's CDR3 is CASSQGRGLNTGELFF. The CDR3 region has the DNA TGCGCCAGCAGCCAAGGGCGGGGGTTGAACACCGGGGAGCTGTTTTTT.

The CDR3 nucleotides read TGTGCCAGCAGTGAAAACAGGGGAAATCAGCCCCAGCATTTT. As protein: CASSENRGNQPQHF. The chain recombines TRBV2 with TRBJ1-5, with 7 bases aligning to TRBD1. Germline V CDR1 and CDR2: SNHLY, FYNNEI. The CDR3 is 14 amino acids. After removal of 2 bases from V and 4 bases from J, the junction contained 2 bases not matched to a gene.

The J gene is TRBJ2-5, the V gene TRBV19; 9 nucleotides line up with TRBD2. V dropped 4 bases and J dropped 7; count of bases not matched to a gene: 13. The CDR3 contains 16 residues. Per germline, CDR1 LNHDA and CDR2 SQIVND (reference sequence). DNA of the CDR3: TGTGCCAGTAGTACGGCTAGCGGGACAAGTACCTGGACCCAGTACTTC. It encodes CASSTASGTSTWTQYF.

The chain is built from TRBV5-1 and TRBJ2-1; 11 bases fit TRBD1. Germline V lookup: CDR1 SGHRS, CDR2 YFSETQ. The trim removed 3 bases at V and 0 bases at J, leaving 11 bases unmatched. The CDR3 has 19 residues. The CDR3, as DNA: TGCGCCAGCAGCTCCGACCGGACAGGGGGCGATCCCTCCTACAATGAGCAGTTCTTC. It specifies CASSSDRTGGDPSYNEQFF.

The chain combines TRBV27 with TRBJ2-5, with TRBD2 matching over 11 bases. The CDR3 is 16 residues long. V lost 6 bases and J lost 5; bases outside the gene matches: 11. From germline, CDR1 is MNHEY and CDR2 SMNVEV (reference sequence). CDR3 nucleotides: TGTGCCAGCAGCCTTCGTAGCGGGAGGGCCGGGGAGACCCAGTACTTC. Its translation: CASSLRSGRAGETQYF.

The V call is TRBV28, the J call TRBJ2-2; tentatively, D is TRBD1 (6 bases). Trimming cost V 6 bases and J 4 bases, with 18 bases left between them. Per the germline V gene, CDR1 is MDHEN and CDR2 is SYDVKM. This CDR3 has 16 amino acids. The CDR3, as DNA: TGTGCCAGCAGCCTACGCGTCGGACAGTTCACCGGGGAGCTGTTTTTT. This encodes CASSLRVGQFTGELFF. The full variable domain, rest sourced from reference TRBV28 and TRBJ2-2, is DVKVTQSSRYLVKRTGEKVFLECVQDMDHENMFWYRQDPGLGLRLIYFSYDVKMKEKGDIPEGYSVSREKKERFSLILESASTNQTSMYLCASSLRVGQFTGELFFGEGSRLTVL.

The chain uses TRBV14 and TRBJ2-7; 9 bases are a match to TRBD1. Per germline, CDR1 SGHDN and CDR2 FVKESK. The trim removed 2 bases at V and 3 bases at J, leaving 5 bases unmatched. The length of the CDR3 is 15 residues. CDR3 sequence reads: CASSQTGTGIYEQYF. CDR3 nucleotide sequence: TGTGCCAGCAGCCAAACTGGGACAGGGATCTACGAGCAGTACTTC.

The V and J genes are TRBV19 and TRBJ2-7; the match to TRBD1 covers 8 bases. The CDR3 is 15 amino acids. V trimming: 4 bases; J trimming: 4 bases; junction bases outside the gene matches: 9. Germline V lookup: CDR1 LNHDA, CDR2 SQIVND (reference sequence). Here the CDR3 reads CASSTSGTGGYEQYF. DNA for the CDR3: TGTGCCAGTAGTACGTCCGGGACAGGAGGATACGAGCAGTACTTC.

The chain links TRBV5-1 to TRBJ2-2; tentatively, D is TRBD2 (5 bases). Germline values: CDR1 SGHRS, CDR2 YFSETQ. V was trimmed by 1 base and J by 0 bases, leaving 10 bases between them. This CDR3 is built from 16 residues. The DNA of the CDR3 is TGCGCCAGCAGCTTGTCGGGGATTGCGAACACCGGGGAGCTGTTTTTT. It translates to CASSLSGIANTGELFF.

The chain couples TRBV29-1 to TRBJ2-3, with 7 bases lining up with TRBD2. V gave up 4 bases and J gave up 4 bases; unmatched junction bases: 5. Germline values: CDR1 SQVTM, CDR2 ANQGSEA. This CDR3 comprises 13 residues. The CDR3 is CSVGMTSPDTQYF. Written as DNA, the CDR3 is TGCAGCGTTGGCATGACTAGCCCAGATACGCAGTATTTT.

The chain links TRBV19 to TRBJ1-1; 8 bases line up with TRBD1. Unmatched junction bases numbered 12, after V lost 9 bases and J lost 3 bases. CDR1 is LNHDA and CDR2 is SQIVND in the germline V gene (reference sequence). The CDR3 runs 15 residues. CDR3 sequence (DNA): TGTGCCAGCATCGGGACAGGTCGGGGGGACACTGAAGCTTTCTTT. Its translation is CASIGTGRGDTEAFF.

The chain employs TRBV4-1 and TRBJ1-5; a possible D gene is TRBD1 (5 bases). The germline V gene encodes CDR1 MGHRA and CDR2 YSYEKL. The V and J ends lost 1 base and 2 bases respectively, with 6 bases between them. This CDR3 is 14 amino acids long. This chain's CDR3 is CASSQARGNQPQHF. In nucleotides, the CDR3 is TGCGCCAGCAGCCAAGCCAGGGGCAATCAGCCCCAGCATTTT.

The V and J genes are TRBV9 and TRBJ1-1; D possibly corresponds to TRBD1 (5 bases). V gave up 0 bases and J gave up 11 bases, with 14 bases separating them. This CDR3 is 13 amino acids long. Germline loops: CDR1 SGDLS, CDR2 YYNGEE. CDR3: CASSVGGRTGAFF. DNA for the CDR3: TGTGCCAGCAGCGTAGGGGGGAGGACGGGTGCTTTCTTT. Combining the CDR3 with reference TRBV9 and TRBJ1-1 gives the whole variable domain DSGVTQTPKHLITATGQRVTLRCSPRSGDLSVYWYQQSLDQGLQFLIQYYNGEERAKGNILERFSAQQFPDLHSELNLSSLELGDSALYFCASSVGGRTGAFFGQGTRLTVV.